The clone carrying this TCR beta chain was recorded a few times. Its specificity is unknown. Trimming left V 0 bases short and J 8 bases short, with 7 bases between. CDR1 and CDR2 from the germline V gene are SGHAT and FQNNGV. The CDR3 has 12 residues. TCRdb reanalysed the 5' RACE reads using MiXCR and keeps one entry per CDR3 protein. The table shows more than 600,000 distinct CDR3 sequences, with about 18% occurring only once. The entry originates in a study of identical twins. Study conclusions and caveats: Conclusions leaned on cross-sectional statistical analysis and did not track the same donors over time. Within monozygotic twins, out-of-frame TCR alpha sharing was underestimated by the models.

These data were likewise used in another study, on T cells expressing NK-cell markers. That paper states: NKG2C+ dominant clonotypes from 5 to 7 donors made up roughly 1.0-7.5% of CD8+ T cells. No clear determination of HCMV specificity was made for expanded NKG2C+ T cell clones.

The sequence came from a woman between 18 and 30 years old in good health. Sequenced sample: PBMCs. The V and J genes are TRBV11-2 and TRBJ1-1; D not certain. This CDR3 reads CASSLDTAEAFF. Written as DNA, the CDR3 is TGTGCCAGCAGCTTAGATACAGCCGAAGCTTTCTTT.